Below are 30 T cell receptor beta chains sequenced from a single sample in a study of neoadjuvant nivolumab and ipilimumab in lung cancer (TCRdb year 2020). This specimen's time point label, per the study, means: at surgical resection after neoadjuvant nivolumab +/- ipilimumab. The method was the immunoSEQ multiplex PCR assay. TCRdb took this table from immuneACCESS and kept in-frame rearrangements with V and J called. Such tables lack part of the clones; where checked against another copy, unresolved V genes explain under half of the gap, and the rest is unexplained. Counted in this sample were 30,000 or so clones; 90% of them appeared once. 4.5% to 5% of the sample lies in the top ten. Here the sequenced sample was peripheral blood, taken after neoadjuvant nivolumab, alone or with ipilimumab, at or shortly before surgery. The receptors stem from an adult with non-small cell lung cancer.

The CDR3 sequence is CASSLDGPSREQYF. Here the CDR3 DNA reads TGTGCCAGCAGCTTGGATGGGCCTAGCCGGGAGCAGTACTTC. This chain joins TRBV5-4 and TRBJ2-7; D may be TRBD2 (5 bases). V was cut by 0 bases and J by 7 bases, with 14 bases left in between. Germline V gene data show CDR1 as SGHNT and CDR2 as YYREEE (reference sequence). CDR3 length: 14 residues.

This chain connects TRBV5-1 to TRBJ1-5; D ambiguous. CDR1 is SGHRS, CDR2 YFSETQ, per germline. This CDR3 spans 16 amino acids. V lost 4 bases to trimming and J lost 0 bases, with 14 bases between them. The CDR3 region is CASSIGPVYSNQPQHF. In DNA form, the CDR3 reads TGCGCCAGCAGCATAGGACCCGTGTATAGCAATCAGCCCCAGCATTTT.

This chain joins TRBV9 and TRBJ2-5, with a weak D call TRBD2 (6 bases). The CDR3 consists of 14 residues. V shed 3 bases and J shed 5 bases, with 14 bases lying between them. Germline values: CDR1 SGDLS, CDR2 YYNGEE. CDR3 in DNA: TGTGCCAGCAGCGCGGAGGGATTGGGGGAGACCCAGTACTTC. Residues: CASSAEGLGETQYF. Drawing the rest from reference TRBV9 and TRBJ2-5, the complete variable domain is DSGVTQTPKHLITATGQRVTLRCSPRSGDLSVYWYQQSLDQGLQFLIQYYNGEERAKGNILERFSAQQFPDLHSELNLSSLELGDSALYFCASSAEGLGETQYFGPGTRLLVL.

V usage is TRBV5-6 and J usage is TRBJ1-2, with D uncertain. V was trimmed by 0 bases and J by 5 bases, leaving 14 bases between them. CDR3 length: 15 amino acids. Germline V gene data show CDR1 as SGHDT and CDR2 as YYEEEE. This CDR3 reads CASSLGVGLGYGYTF. The CDR3 region has the DNA TGTGCCAGCAGCTTGGGAGTGGGTCTCGGGTATGGCTACACCTTC.

This sequence joins TRBV4-2 and TRBJ2-1; D not resolved. The CDR3 consists of 15 residues. Deletions cut 1 base from V and 3 bases from J, with 10 bases between. The V gene's germline CDR1 is LGHNA and CDR2 YNFKEQ. CDR3 sequence reads: CASSQGQDGYNEQFF. CDR3 DNA: TGTGCCAGCAGCCAAGGCCAAGACGGCTACAATGAGCAGTTCTTC.

V is TRBV5-1 and J is TRBJ2-3, with 8 nucleotides matching TRBD1. Germline assignment: CDR1 SGHRS and CDR2 YFSETQ. The CDR3 extends over 15 amino acids. Trimming cost V 4 bases and J 4 bases; bases outside gene matches: 8. The CDR3 here is CASSPRTGIADTQYF. The CDR3 nucleotides are TGCGCCAGCAGCCCCCGGACAGGGATAGCAGATACGCAGTATTTT.

This chain connects TRBV15 to TRBJ2-5, with 7 bases matching TRBD2. Losses at the gene ends were 0 bases for V and 5 bases for J; bases not matched to a gene: 6. The CDR3 runs 15 residues. Germline assignment: CDR1 LNHNV and CDR2 YYDKDF (reference sequence). CDR3 amino acids: CATSRDLSGAETQYF. The CDR3 DNA sequence: TGTGCCACCAGCAGAGACCTAAGCGGGGCGGAGACCCAGTACTTC.

This chain connects TRBV6-1 to TRBJ1-5, with no clear D. V lost 4 bases and J 9 bases, leaving 19 bases between the germline ends. The CDR3 runs 15 residues. Germline CDR1 is MNHNS and CDR2 is SASEGT. CDR3: CASSATVRNTGPQHF. The CDR3, as DNA: TGTGCCAGCAGTGCTACAGTTCGTAACACGGGGCCCCAGCATTTT.

CDR3 sequence: CASSQVQGTSTGSPLHF. The DNA for the CDR3 is TGTGCCAGCAGCCAAGTACAGGGGACCTCAACCGGTTCACCCCTCCACTTT. This chain links TRBV4-2 with TRBJ1-6, with TRBD1 identical over 7 bases. With 1 base clipped from V and 9 bases from J, the junction kept 12 bases outside the gene matches. The CDR3 spans 17 residues. From germline, CDR1 is LGHNA and CDR2 YNFKEQ.

This clone was seen only once. The chain links TRBV2 to TRBJ1-5, with 8 positions matching TRBD1. The length of the CDR3 is 13 residues. Germline V gene lookup returns CDR1 SNHLY and CDR2 FYNNEI. With V trimmed by 8 bases and J by 4 bases, 4 bases remained unmatched. CDR3 sequence (DNA): TGTGCCAGCTCCGGGACAGGAAATCAGCCCCAGCATTTT. It translates to CASSGTGNQPQHF.

For this clone: The sample holds other DNA sequences that translate to the same CDR3. The V call is TRBV18, the J call TRBJ2-7; 7 nucleotides agree with TRBD1. CDR1 KGHSH and CDR2 LQKENI come from the germline V gene. J gave up 4 bases and V 4 bases, and 4 bases lay outside the gene matches. CDR3 length equals 13 residues. The CDR3 sequence: CASSRGTAYEQYF. The CDR3 DNA reads TGTGCCAGCTCACGGGGGACAGCTTACGAGCAGTACTTC.

The CDR3 reads CSVGDGTQPQHF. Here the CDR3 DNA reads TGCAGCGTTGGCGATGGAACTCAGCCCCAGCATTTT. The genes are TRBV29-1 and TRBJ1-5, with D unclear. This CDR3 has 12 residues. From germline, CDR1 is SQVTM and CDR2 ANQGSEA. The V gene lost 4 bases and the J gene lost 6 bases, with 10 bases spanning the gap.

The J gene is TRBJ1-5, the V gene TRBV7-2; D not certain. The CDR3 covers 16 residues. The germline V gene encodes CDR1 SGHTA and CDR2 FQGNSA. V lost 1 base to trimming and J lost 4 bases, with 14 bases between them. DNA for the CDR3: TGTGCCAGCAGCTTAGTTCCGGGCAGAGGGAATCAGCCCCAGCATTTT. It specifies CASSLVPGRGNQPQHF.

In nucleotides, the CDR3 is TGTGCCAGCAGCTTGGTAGTAGCGGGGGGACCGAGAGAGCAGTACTTC. Translated: CASSLVVAGGPREQYF. The genes are TRBV7-6 and TRBJ2-7; 10 bases align to TRBD2. V was pared by 3 bases and J by 7 bases, with 12 bases of the junction left unmatched. The CDR3 is 16 residues long. Germline lookup yields CDR1 SGHVS and CDR2 FNYEAQ. Together with reference TRBV7-6 and TRBJ2-7, the CDR3 gives the full variable domain: GAGVSQSPRYKVTKRGQDVALRCDPISGHVSLYWYRQALGQGPEFLTYFNYEAQQDKSGLPNDRFSAERPEGSISTLTIQRTEQRDSAMYRCASSLVVAGGPREQYFGPGTRLTVT.

The chain is built from TRBV29-1 and TRBJ1-5; no definite D call. CDR3 length: 14 residues. In germline, CDR1 is SQVTM, CDR2 ANQGSEA. Trimming cost V 4 bases and J 5 bases, with 15 bases left between them. The DNA for the CDR3 is TGCAGCGTTGCCACGGGCCGCGGAGATCAGCCCCAGCATTTT. It translates to CSVATGRGDQPQHF.

The rearrangement joins TRBV19 to TRBJ1-2; D unresolved. CDR3 length: 13 amino acids. Per the germline V gene, CDR1 is LNHDA and CDR2 is SQIVND (reference sequence). The V end lost 3 bases, the J end lost 7 bases, and 12 bases lay between the germline ends. The CDR3: CASSIEGFGGYTF. DNA of the CDR3: TGTGCCAGTAGTATCGAAGGGTTCGGTGGCTACACCTTC. The complete variable domain, with remaining parts taken from reference TRBV19 and TRBJ1-2, reads DGGITQSPKYLFRKEGQNVTLSCEQNLNHDAMYWYRQDPGQGLRLIYYSQIVNDFQKGDIAEGYSVSREKKESFPLTVTSAQKNPTAFYLCASSIEGFGGYTFGSGTRLTVV.

The chain employs TRBV7-2 and TRBJ2-3, with D unresolved. Germline V CDR1 and CDR2: SGHTA, FQGNSA. This CDR3 has 14 residues. With 2 bases removed from V and 1 base from J, the gap between germline ends came to 7 bases. CDR3 nucleotide sequence: TGTGCCAGCAGCTTAATTGCGGGCACAGATACGCAGTATTTT. Translating it yields CASSLIAGTDTQYF.

The J gene is TRBJ1-5, the V gene TRBV5-1; D is unclear. V lost 4 bases and J lost 1, with 12 bases in between. This CDR3 contains 15 residues. Per germline, CDR1 SGHRS and CDR2 YFSETQ. The CDR3 DNA sequence: TGCGCCAGCAGCCTGGGCGGGATCAGCAATCAGCCCCAGCATTTT. As protein: CASSLGGISNQPQHF.

The chain couples TRBV10-2 to TRBJ1-5; D unresolved. Trimming left V 4 bases short and J 5 bases short, with 15 bases between. This CDR3 spans 15 amino acids. Germline V gene sequence: CDR1 WSHSY, CDR2 SAAADI. For the CDR3, the DNA is TGCGCCAGCAGTGTAGTGTCGGGGTCCTATCAGCCCCAGCATTTT. The encoded protein is CASSVVSGSYQPQHF.

This chain connects TRBV19 to TRBJ1-1; a weak D match, TRBD1 (5 bases). V lost 4 bases and J lost 1, with 7 bases in between. This CDR3 contains 13 residues. Germline-derived CDR1 and CDR2 are LNHDA and SQIVND (reference sequence). The CDR3 loop reads CASSTGTNTEAFF. The DNA for the CDR3 is TGTGCCAGTAGTACCGGGACGAACACTGAAGCTTTCTTT.

This chain links TRBV10-3 with TRBJ2-7; tentatively, D is TRBD2 (5 bases). The CDR3 consists of 14 residues. Trimming shortened V by 7 bases and J by 2 bases, and 15 bases separated the two germline ends. Germline CDR1 reads ENHRY; CDR2 reads SYGVKD. CDR3 amino acids: CAIKRADRTYEQYF. CDR3 sequence (DNA): TGTGCCATCAAAAGAGCGGACCGTACCTACGAGCAGTACTTC.

The chain is built from TRBV6-1 and TRBJ1-1, with unresolved D. The CDR3 sequence is 14 residues long. Germline V gives CDR1 MNHNS, CDR2 SASEGT. Trimming shortened V by 3 bases and J by 0 bases, and 8 bases separated the two germline ends. The CDR3 region is CASSDIPMNTEAFF. The DNA for the CDR3 is TGTGCCAGCAGTGACATACCCATGAACACTGAAGCTTTCTTT.

V is TRBV6-5 and J is TRBJ2-7, with 7 nucleotides matching TRBD1. Germline CDR1 MNHEY, CDR2 SVGAGI. This CDR3 spans 13 amino acids. Germline trimming cut 6 bases from V and 3 bases from J; bases unmatched to any gene: 5. CDR3 residues: CASRLTGSYEQYF. The CDR3 DNA sequence: TGTGCCAGCAGATTGACAGGGAGCTACGAGCAGTACTTC.

The chain couples TRBV5-4 to TRBJ1-1, with unresolved D. This CDR3 has 13 residues. Germline V gene lookup returns CDR1 SGHNT and CDR2 YYREEE (reference sequence). Trimming removed 0 bases at V and 5 bases at J, with 8 bases between. The CDR3 sequence is CASSLALRTEAFF. The CDR3 coding sequence is TGTGCCAGCAGCTTGGCCTTACGAACTGAAGCTTTCTTT.

This clone was seen only a few times. The chain combines TRBV4-2 with TRBJ1-1; tentative D call: TRBD1 (6 bases). V was clipped by 3 bases and J by 1 base, with 18 bases between them. CDR3 length: 17 residues. Germline CDR1 and CDR2: LGHNA and YNFKEQ. CDR3 in DNA: TGTGCCAGCAGCCAGGCCCCCGAAATAGGGGGGAACACTGAAGCTTTCTTT. Residues: CASSQAPEIGGNTEAFF.

This sequence joins TRBV18 and TRBJ2-5; the D gene is possibly TRBD1 (6 bases). Trimming left V 3 bases short and J 2 bases short, with 13 bases between. The CDR3 has 15 residues. CDR1 and CDR2 (germline): KGHSH, LQKENI. CDR3 nucleotides: TGTGCCAGCTCACCCACAGGGATGGGTCAAGAGACCCAGTACTTC. This sequence encodes CASSPTGMGQETQYF.

This chain uses TRBV4-2 with TRBJ2-7; no clear D gene. CDR3 length: 18 residues. Germline V gene lookup returns CDR1 LGHNA and CDR2 YNFKEQ. With 0 bases removed from V and 0 bases from J, the gap between germline ends came to 18 bases. CDR3 in amino acids: CASSQDLLTPTVSYEQYF. The DNA for the CDR3 is TGTGCCAGCAGCCAAGATCTGCTCACGCCGACCGTCTCCTACGAGCAGTACTTC.

The chain is built from TRBV18 and TRBJ1-2; D call uncertain. The CDR3 covers 16 residues. Trimming took off 1 base at V and 2 bases at J, with 14 bases between the two ends. The germline V gene has CDR1 KGHSH and CDR2 LQKENI. CDR3 DNA: TGTGCCAGCTCACCACAACCTCGAGGGTCCAACTATGGCTACACCTTC. Its protein is CASSPQPRGSNYGYTF.

The chain recombines TRBV18 with TRBJ1-4; D uncertain. CDR3 length: 12 residues. Per germline, CDR1 KGHSH and CDR2 LQKENI. V was cut by 2 bases and J by 7 bases, with 5 bases left in between. CDR3 DNA sequence: TGTGCCAGCTCACCAAACAGTGAAAAACTGTTTTTT. This gives the protein CASSPNSEKLFF.

The chain uses TRBV10-3 and TRBJ1-5; possibly TRBD1 for D (6 bases). This CDR3 is built from 15 residues. Per the germline V gene, CDR1 is ENHRY and CDR2 is SYGVKD. V lost 1 base to trimming and J lost 1 base, with 8 bases between them. The DNA of the CDR3 is TGTGCCATCAGTGAGTGGGGGGCGAGCAATCAGCCCCAGCATTTT. Translating gives CAISEWGASNQPQHF.